The clone carrying this T cell receptor beta chain was counted many times. Its antigen remains unidentified. This specimen comes from a study of blood T cells in healthy people across ages. General observations from the study: Strong correlation existed between TCR beta diversity and naive T cell percentage. The study found more naive CD4+ cells and higher diversity in long-lived than aged donors. The CMV status of each donor remained undetermined, and this could have confounded shifts in expanded clonotypes. Calculation of diversity from one million T cells yielded estimates considered to be underestimates.

The V gene's germline CDR1 is SGHTA and CDR2 FQGNSA. The CDR3 spans 17 residues. The V gene lost 4 bases and the J gene lost 0 bases, with 19 bases spanning the gap. Next came a second PCR, run for roughly 6 to 11 cycles, which used a sample-barcoded 5' primer along with a J-beta primer mix. TCRdb used MiXCR to reprocess the 5' RACE reads, holding one entry per CDR3 protein. The sample includes roughly 680,000 distinct CDR3 sequences, roughly half of them seen just once. V gene TRBV7-2 combines with J gene TRBJ2-7, with a weak D call TRBD2 (6 bases). This receptor was taken from a woman of 80 years or more in good health. The sample comprised blood. The CDR3 region is CASSSILTRGGSYEQYF. The CDR3 DNA is TGTGCCAGCAGCTCAATCCTTACTAGGGGAGGCTCCTACGAGCAGTACTTC. Full variable domain (rest looked up from reference TRBV7-2 and TRBJ2-7): GAGVSQSPSNKVTEKGKDVELRCDPISGHTALYWYRQSLGQGLEFLIYFQGNSAPDKSGLPSDRFSAERTGGSVSTLTIQRTQQEDSAVYLCASSSILTRGGSYEQYFGPGTRLTVT.